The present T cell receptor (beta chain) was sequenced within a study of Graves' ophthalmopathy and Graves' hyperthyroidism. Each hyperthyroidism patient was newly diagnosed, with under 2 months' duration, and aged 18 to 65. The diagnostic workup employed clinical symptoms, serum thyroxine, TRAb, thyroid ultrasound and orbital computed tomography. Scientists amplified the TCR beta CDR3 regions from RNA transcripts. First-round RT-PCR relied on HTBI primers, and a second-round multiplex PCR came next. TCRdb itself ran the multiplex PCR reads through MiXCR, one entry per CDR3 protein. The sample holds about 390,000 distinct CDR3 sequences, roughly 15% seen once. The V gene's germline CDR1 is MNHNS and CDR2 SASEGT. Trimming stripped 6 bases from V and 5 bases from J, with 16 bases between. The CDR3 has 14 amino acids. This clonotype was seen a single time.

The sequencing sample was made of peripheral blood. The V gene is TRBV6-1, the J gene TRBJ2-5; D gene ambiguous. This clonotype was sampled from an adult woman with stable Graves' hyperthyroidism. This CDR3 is CASSLGRNRETQYF. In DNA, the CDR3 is TGTGCCAGCAGCCTCGGACGGAATCGGGAGACCCAGTACTTC.